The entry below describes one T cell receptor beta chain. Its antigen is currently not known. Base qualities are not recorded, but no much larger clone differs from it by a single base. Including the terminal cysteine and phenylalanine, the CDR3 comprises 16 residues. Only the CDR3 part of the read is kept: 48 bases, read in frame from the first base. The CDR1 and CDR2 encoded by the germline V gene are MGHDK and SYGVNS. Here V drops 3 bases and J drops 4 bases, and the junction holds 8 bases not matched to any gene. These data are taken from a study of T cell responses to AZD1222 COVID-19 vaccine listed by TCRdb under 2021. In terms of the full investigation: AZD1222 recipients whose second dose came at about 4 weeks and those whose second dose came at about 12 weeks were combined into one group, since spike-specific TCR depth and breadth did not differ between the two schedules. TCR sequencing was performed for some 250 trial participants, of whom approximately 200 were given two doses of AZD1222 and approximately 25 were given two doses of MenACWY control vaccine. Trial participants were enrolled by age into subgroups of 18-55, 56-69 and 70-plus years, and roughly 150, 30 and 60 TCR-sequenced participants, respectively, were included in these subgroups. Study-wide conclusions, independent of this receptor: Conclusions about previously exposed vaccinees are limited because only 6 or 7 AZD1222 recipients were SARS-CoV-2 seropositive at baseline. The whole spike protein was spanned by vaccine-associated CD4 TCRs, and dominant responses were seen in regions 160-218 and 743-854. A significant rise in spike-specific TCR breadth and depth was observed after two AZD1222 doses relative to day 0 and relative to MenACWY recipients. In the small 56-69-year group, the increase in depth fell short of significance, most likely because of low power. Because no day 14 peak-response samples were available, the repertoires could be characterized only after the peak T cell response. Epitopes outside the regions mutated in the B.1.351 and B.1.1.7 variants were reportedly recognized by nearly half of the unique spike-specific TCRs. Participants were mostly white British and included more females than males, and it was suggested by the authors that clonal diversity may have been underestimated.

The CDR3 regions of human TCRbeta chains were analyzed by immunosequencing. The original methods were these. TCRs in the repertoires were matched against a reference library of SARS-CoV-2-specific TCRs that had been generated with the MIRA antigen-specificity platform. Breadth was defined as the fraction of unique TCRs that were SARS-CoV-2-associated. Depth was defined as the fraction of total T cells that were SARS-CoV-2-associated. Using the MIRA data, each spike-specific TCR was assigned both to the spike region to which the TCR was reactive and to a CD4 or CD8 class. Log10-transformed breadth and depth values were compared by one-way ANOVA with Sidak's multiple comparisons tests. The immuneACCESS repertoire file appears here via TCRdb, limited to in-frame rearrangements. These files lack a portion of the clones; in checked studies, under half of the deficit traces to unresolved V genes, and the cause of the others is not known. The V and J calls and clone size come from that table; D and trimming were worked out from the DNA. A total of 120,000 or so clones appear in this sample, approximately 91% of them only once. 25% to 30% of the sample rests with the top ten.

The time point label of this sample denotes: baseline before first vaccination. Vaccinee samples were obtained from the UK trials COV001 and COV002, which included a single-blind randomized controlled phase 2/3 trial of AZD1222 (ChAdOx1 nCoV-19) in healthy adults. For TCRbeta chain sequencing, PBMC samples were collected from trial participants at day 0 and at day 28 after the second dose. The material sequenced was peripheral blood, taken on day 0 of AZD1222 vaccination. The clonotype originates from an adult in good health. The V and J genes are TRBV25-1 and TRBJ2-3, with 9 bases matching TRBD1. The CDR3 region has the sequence CASSDSGTGSPDTQYF. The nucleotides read TGTGCCAGCAGTGACAGTGGGACAGGGTCCCCAGATACGCAGTATTTT.